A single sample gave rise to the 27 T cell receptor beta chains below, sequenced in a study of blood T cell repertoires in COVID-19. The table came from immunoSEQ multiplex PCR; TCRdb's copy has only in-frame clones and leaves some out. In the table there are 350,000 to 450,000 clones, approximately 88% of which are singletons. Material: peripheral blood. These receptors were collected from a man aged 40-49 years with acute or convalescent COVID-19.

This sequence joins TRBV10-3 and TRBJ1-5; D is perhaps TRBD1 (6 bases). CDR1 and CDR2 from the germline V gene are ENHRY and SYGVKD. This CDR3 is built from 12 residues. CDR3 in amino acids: CASGEDNQPQHF. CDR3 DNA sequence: TGTGCTTCAGGGGAAGACAATCAGCCCCAGCATTTT.

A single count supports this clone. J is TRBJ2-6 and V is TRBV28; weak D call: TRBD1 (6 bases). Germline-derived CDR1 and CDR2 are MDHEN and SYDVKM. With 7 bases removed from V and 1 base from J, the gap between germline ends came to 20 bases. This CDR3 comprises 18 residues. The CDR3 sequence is CASTPSGPTGSGANVLTF. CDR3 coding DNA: TGTGCCAGCACCCCATCTGGCCCGACAGGATCTGGGGCCAACGTCCTGACTTTC.

The CDR3 here is CASSEDRGNYGYTF. Here the CDR3 DNA reads TGTGCCAGCAGTGAAGATCGAGGGAACTATGGCTACACCTTC. The chain is built from TRBV2 and TRBJ1-2; D uncertain. Germline loops: CDR1 SNHLY, CDR2 FYNNEI. V dropped 1 base and J dropped 2 bases, with 8 bases sitting between them. CDR3 length: 14 amino acids.

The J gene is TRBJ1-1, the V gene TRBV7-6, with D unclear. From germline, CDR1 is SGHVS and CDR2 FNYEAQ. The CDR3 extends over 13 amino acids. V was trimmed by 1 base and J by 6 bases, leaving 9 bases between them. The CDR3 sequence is CASSLEIGAEAFF. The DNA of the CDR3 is TGTGCCAGCAGCTTAGAGATAGGAGCTGAAGCTTTCTTT.

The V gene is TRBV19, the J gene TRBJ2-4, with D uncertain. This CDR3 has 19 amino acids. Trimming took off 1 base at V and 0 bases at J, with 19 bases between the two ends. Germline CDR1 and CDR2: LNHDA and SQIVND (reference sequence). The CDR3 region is CASSIGRIRAALAKNIQYF. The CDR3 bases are TGTGCCAGTAGTATAGGGCGAATCCGTGCGGCTTTAGCCAAAAACATTCAGTACTTC.

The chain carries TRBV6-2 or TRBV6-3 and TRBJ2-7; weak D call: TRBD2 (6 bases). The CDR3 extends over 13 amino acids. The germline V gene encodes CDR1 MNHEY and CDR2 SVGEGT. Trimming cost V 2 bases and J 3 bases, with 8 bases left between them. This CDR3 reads CASSYGDFYEQYF. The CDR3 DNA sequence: TGTGCCAGCAGTTACGGGGACTTCTACGAGCAGTACTTC.

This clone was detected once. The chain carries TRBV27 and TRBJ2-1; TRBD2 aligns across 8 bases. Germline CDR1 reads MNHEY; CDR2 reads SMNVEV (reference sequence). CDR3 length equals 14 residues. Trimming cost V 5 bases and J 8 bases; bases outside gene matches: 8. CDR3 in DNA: TGTGCCAGCAGTCCGGGGACCGGGAGGGATGAGCAGTTCTTC. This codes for CASSPGTGRDEQFF.

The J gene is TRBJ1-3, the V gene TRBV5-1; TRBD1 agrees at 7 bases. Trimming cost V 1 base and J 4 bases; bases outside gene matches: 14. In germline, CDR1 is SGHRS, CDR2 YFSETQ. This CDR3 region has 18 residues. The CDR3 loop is CASSLRPQGGFSGNTIYF. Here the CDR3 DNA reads TGCGCCAGCAGCTTGAGACCCCAGGGGGGTTTCTCCGGAAACACCATATATTTT.

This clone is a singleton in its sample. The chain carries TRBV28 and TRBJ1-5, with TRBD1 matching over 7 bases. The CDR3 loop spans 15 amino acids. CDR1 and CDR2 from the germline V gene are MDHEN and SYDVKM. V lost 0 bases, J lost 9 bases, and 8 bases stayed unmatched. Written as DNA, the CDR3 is TGTGCCAGCAGTTTATGGGCAGGGGGAATGGGGCCCCAGCATTTT. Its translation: CASSLWAGGMGPQHF.

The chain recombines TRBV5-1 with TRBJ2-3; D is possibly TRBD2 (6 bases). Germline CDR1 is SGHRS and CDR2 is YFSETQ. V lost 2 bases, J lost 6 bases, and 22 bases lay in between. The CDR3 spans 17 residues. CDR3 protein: CASSFLGTSTPPDTQYF. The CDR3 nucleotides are TGCGCCAGCAGCTTTCTGGGGACTTCCACTCCCCCCGATACGCAGTATTTT.

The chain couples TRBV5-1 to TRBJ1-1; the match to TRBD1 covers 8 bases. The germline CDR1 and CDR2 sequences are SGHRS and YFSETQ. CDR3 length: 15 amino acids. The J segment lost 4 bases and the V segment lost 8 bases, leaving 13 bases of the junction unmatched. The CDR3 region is CASTGQGEGRTEAFF. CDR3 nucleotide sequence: TGCGCCAGTACCGGACAGGGAGAGGGTCGCACTGAAGCTTTCTTT.

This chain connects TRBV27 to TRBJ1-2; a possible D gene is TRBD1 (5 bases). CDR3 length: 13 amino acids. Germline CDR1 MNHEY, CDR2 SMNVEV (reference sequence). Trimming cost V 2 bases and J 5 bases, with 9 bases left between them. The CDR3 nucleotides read TGTGCCAGCAGTTTAATCCAGGGTTATGGCTACACCTTC. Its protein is CASSLIQGYGYTF.

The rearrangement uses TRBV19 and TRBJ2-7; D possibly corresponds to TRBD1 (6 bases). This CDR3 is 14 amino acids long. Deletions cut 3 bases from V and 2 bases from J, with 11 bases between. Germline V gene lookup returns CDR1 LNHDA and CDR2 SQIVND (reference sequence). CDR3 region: CASSIQWDTYEQYF. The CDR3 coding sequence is TGTGCCAGTAGTATTCAGTGGGACACCTACGAGCAGTACTTC.

For the CDR3, the DNA is TGTGCCTGGAGTCGCGGCAGGGGCACTGAAGCTTTCTTT. The encoded protein is CAWSRGRGTEAFF. The rearrangement links TRBV30 to TRBJ1-1, with D maybe TRBD1 (6 bases). Per the germline V gene, CDR1 is GTSNPN and CDR2 is SVGIG (reference sequence). Between the trimmed V and J ends, which lost 2 bases and 4 bases, there was a span of 11 bases. CDR3 length: 13 amino acids.

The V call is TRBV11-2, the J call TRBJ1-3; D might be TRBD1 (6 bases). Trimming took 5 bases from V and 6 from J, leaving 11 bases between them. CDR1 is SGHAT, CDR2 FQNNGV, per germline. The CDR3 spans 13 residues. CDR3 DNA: TGTGCCAGCAGCGTTGGACAGTTAAACACCATATATTTT. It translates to CASSVGQLNTIYF.

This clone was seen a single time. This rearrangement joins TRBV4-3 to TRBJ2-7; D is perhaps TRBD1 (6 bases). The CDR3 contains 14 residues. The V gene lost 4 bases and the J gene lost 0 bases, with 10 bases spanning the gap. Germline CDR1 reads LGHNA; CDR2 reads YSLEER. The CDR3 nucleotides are TGCGCCAGCAGCCCACAGGGAAGCTCCTACGAGCAGTACTTC. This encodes CASSPQGSSYEQYF.

This CDR3 reads CAWGPGQGYEQYF. CDR3 bases: TGTGCCTGGGGTCCGGGACAGGGCTACGAGCAGTACTTC. The J gene is TRBJ2-7, the V gene TRBV30, with TRBD1 matching 9 bases. Trimming took 5 bases from V and 3 from J; bases not matched to a gene: 5. The CDR3 totals 13 residues. Germline CDR1 GTSNPN, CDR2 SVGIG (reference sequence).

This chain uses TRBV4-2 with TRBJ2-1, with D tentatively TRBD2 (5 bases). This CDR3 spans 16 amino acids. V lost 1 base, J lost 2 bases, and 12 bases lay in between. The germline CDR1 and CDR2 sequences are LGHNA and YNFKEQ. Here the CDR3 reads CASSQGPAGTYNEQFF. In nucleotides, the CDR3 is TGTGCCAGCAGCCAAGGTCCAGCCGGGACCTACAATGAGCAGTTCTTC.

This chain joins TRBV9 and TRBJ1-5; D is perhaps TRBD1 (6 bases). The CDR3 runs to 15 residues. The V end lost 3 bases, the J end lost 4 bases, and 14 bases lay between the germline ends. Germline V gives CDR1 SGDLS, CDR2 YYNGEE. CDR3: CASSASGVLNQPQHF. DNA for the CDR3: TGTGCCAGCAGCGCGTCAGGGGTCCTAAATCAGCCCCAGCATTTT.

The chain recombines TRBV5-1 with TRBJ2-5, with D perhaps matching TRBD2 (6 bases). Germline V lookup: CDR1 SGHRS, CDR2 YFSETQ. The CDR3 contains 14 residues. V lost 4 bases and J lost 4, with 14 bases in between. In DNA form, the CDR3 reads TGCGCCAGCAGCCTAGGGGACTTAGTAGAGACCCAGTACTTC. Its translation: CASSLGDLVETQYF.

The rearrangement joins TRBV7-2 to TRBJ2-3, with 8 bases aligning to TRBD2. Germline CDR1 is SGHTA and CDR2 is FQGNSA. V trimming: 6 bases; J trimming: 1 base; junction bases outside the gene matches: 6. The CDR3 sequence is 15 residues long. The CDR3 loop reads CASRHEAGGTDTQYF. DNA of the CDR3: TGTGCCAGCAGACATGAAGCGGGAGGCACAGATACGCAGTATTTT.

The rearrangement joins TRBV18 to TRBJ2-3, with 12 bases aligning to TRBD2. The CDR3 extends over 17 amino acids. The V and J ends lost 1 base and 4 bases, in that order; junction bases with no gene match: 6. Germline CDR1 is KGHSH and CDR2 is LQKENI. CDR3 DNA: TGTGCCAGCTCACCACTTCGGACTAGCGGGACGGCAGATACGCAGTATTTT. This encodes CASSPLRTSGTADTQYF.

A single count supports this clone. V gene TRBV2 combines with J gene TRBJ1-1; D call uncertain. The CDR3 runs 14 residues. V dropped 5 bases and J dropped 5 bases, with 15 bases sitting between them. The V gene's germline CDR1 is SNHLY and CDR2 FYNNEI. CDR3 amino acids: CASSQLGRITEAFF. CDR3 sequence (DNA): TGTGCCAGCAGTCAACTTGGGAGGATAACTGAAGCTTTCTTT.

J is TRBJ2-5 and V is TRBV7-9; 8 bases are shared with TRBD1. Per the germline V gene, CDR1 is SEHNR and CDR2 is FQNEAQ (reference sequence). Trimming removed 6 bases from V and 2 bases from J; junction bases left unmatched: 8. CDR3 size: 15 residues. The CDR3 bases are TGTGCCAGCAGTTCGTCCGGGACAGGACAAGAGACCCAGTACTTC. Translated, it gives CASSSSGTGQETQYF.

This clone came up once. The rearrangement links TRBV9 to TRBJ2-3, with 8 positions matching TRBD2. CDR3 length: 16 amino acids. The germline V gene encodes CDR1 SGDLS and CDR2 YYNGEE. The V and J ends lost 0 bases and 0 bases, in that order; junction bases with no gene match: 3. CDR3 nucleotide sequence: TGTGCCAGCAGCGTAGAGGCGGGAGGTAGCACAGATACGCAGTATTTT. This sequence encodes CASSVEAGGSTDTQYF.

Written as DNA, the CDR3 is TGTGCCACCAGTGACACCGGGGGTGAGCCCCAGCATTTT. This encodes CATSDTGGEPQHF. The chain couples TRBV24-1 to TRBJ1-5; the D gene is possibly TRBD1 (5 bases). V lost 4 bases and J 8 bases, leaving 11 bases between the germline ends. The CDR3 covers 13 residues. Germline CDR1 KGHDR, CDR2 SFDVKD.

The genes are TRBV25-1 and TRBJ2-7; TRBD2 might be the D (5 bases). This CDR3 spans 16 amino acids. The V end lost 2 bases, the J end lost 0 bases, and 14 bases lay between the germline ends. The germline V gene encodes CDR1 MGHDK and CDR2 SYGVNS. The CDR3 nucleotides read TGTGCCAGCAGTGAAAGCGGACGGCCATACTCCTACGAGCAGTACTTC. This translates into CASSESGRPYSYEQYF.